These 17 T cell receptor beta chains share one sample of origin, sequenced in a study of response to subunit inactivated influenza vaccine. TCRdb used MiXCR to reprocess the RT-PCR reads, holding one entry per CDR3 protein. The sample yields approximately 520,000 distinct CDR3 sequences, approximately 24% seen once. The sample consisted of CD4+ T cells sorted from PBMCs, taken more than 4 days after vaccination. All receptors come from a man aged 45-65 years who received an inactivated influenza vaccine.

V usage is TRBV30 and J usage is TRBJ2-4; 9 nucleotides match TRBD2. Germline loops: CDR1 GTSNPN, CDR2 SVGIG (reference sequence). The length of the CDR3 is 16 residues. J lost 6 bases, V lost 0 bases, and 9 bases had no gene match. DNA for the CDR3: TGTGCCTGGAGTGTCGGGAACGCGGGGGGGGCAAACATTCAGTACTTC. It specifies CAWSVGNAGGANIQYF.

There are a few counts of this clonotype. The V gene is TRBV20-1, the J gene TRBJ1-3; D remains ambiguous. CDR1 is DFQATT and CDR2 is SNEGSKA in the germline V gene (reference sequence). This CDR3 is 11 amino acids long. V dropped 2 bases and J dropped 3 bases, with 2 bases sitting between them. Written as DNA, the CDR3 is TGCAGTGCTAGATATGGAAACACCATATATTTT. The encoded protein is CSARYGNTIYF.

The CDR3 protein is CASSSTAVAGLTDTQYF. CDR3 coding DNA: TGTGCCAGCAGCTCCACCGCTGTAGCGGGACTCACAGATACGCAGTATTTT. This chain links TRBV7-9 with TRBJ2-3; 8 bases match TRBD2. In germline, CDR1 is SEHNR, CDR2 FQNEAQ (reference sequence). There are 17 residues in the CDR3. Trimming at V came to 4 bases and at J to 2 bases, leaving 11 bases not matched to a gene.

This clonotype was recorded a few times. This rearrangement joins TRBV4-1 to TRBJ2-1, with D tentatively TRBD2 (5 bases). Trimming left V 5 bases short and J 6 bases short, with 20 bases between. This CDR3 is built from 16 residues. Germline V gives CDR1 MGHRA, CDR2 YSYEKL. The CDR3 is CASSSISGRVGNEQFF. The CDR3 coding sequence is TGCGCCAGCAGCTCTATTTCTGGGCGGGTCGGCAATGAGCAGTTCTTC.

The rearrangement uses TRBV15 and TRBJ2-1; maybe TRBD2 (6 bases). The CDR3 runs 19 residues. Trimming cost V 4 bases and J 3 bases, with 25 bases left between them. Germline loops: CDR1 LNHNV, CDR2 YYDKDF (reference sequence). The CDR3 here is CATSITGTQARYRYNEQFF. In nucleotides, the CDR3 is TGTGCCACCAGCATTACCGGGACTCAAGCGAGGTATCGCTACAATGAGCAGTTCTTC.

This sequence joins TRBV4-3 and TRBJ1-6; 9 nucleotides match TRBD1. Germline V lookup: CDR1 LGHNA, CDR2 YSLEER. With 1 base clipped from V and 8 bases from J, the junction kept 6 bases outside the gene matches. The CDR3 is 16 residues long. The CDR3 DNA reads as TGCGCCAGCAGCCAAGGACCGGGACAGGGCTATTCACCCCTCCACTTT. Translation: CASSQGPGQGYSPLHF.

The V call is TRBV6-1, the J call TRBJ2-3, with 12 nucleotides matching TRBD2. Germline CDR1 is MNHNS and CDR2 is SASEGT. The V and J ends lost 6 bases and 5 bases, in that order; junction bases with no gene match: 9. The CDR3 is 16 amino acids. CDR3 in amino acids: CASSGGLAGFIDTQYF. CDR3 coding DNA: TGTGCCAGCAGCGGCGGACTAGCGGGGTTCATAGATACGCAGTATTTT.

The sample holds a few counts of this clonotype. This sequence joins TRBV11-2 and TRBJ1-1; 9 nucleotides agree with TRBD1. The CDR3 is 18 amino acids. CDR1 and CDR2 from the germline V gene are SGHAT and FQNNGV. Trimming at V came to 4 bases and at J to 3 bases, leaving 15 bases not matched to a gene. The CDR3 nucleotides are TGTGCCAGCAGCTCCCCGTTACCGGGACAGGGATCGGACACTGAAGCTTTCTTT. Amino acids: CASSSPLPGQGSDTEAFF.

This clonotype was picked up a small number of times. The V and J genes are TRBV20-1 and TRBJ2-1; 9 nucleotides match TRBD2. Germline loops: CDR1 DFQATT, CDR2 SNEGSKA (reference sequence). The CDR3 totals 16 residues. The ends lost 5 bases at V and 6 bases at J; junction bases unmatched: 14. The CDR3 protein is CSALGNSGSSANEQFF. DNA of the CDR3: TGCAGTGCTCTAGGTAATAGCGGGAGCTCCGCCAATGAGCAGTTCTTC.

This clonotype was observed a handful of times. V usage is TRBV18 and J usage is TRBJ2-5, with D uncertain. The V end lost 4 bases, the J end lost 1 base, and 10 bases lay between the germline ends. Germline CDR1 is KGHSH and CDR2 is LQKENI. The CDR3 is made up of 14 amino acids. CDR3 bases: TGTGCCAGCTCACAAGCCGGATTCCAAGAGACCCAGTACTTC. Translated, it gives CASSQAGFQETQYF.

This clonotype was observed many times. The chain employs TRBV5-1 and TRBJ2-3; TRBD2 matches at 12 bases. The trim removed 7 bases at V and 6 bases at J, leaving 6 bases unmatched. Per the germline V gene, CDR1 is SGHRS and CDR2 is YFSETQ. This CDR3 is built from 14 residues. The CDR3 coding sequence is TGCGCCAGCGCTAGCGGGAGGGCCTCCGATACGCAGTATTTT. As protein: CASASGRASDTQYF.

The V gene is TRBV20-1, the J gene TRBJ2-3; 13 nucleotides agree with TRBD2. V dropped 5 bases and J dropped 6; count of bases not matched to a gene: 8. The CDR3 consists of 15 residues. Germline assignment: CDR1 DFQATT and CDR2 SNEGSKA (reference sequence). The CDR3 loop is CSAHSLAGGRDTQYF. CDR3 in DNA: TGCAGTGCTCATTCACTAGCGGGAGGGAGGGATACGCAGTATTTT.

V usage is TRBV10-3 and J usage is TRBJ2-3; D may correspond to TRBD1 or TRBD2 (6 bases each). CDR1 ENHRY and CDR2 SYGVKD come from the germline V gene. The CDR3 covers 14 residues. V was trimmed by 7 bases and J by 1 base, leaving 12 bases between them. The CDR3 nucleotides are TGTGCCATCAAAGAGGGGGGCGGCACAGATACGCAGTATTTT. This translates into CAIKEGGGTDTQYF.

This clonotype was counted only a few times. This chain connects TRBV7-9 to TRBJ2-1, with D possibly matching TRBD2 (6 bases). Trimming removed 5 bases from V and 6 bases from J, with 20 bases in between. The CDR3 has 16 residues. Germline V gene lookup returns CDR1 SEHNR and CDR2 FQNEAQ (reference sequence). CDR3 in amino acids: CASSTWGLQTVNEQFF. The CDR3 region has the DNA TGTGCCAGCAGCACCTGGGGACTCCAAACCGTCAATGAGCAGTTCTTC.

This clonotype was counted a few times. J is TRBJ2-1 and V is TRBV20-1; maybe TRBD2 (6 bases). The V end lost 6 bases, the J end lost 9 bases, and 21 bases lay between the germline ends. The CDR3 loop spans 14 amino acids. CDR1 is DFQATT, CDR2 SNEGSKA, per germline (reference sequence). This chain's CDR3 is CSAPLARGRSEQFF. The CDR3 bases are TGCAGTGCCCCCCTAGCGCGGGGACGCAGTGAGCAGTTCTTC.

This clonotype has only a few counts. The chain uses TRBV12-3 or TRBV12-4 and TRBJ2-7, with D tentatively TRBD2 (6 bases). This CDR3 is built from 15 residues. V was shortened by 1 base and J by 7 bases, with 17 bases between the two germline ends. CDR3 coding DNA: TGTGCCAGCAGTTTAGGTTCGGAGGGGCTGGGGGAGCAGTACTTC. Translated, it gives CASSLGSEGLGEQYF.

The CDR3 reads CASSQTGSNTQYF. CDR3 sequence (DNA): TGCGCCAGCAGCCAGACAGGGTCGAATACGCAGTATTTT. The chain recombines TRBV4-3 with TRBJ2-3; 7 bases are a match to TRBD1. The ends lost 3 bases at V and 7 bases at J; junction bases unmatched: 4. Germline lookup yields CDR1 LGHNA and CDR2 YSLEER. CDR3 size: 13 residues.